This TCR beta chain originates from a study of blood T cell repertoires in COVID-19. On the study more broadly: The samples span acute and convalescent COVID-19 from the United States, Italy and Spain. Sample material is recorded as cDNA or gDNA derived from T cells, B-cell-depleted T cells, or PBMCs.

The authors' processing: By means of reference gene primer amplification, nucleated cell counts were estimated. The assay was immunoSEQ multiplex PCR, and TCRdb's table has in-frame clones only and misses some. That table furnishes V, J and clone size, whereas the DNA furnished D and trimming. The table has tens of thousands of clones, 90% to 95% seen once. V gave up 6 bases and J gave up 6 bases, with 18 bases separating them. This CDR3 has 15 amino acids. The germline CDR1 and CDR2 sequences are SGHTA and FQGTGA. The chain joins TRBV7-3 to TRBJ2-1; D possibly corresponds to TRBD2 (7 bases). Sequences were obtained from peripheral blood. This clonotype was sampled from a human donor in a cohort sampled during active COVID-19. The DNA of the CDR3 is TGTGCCAGCAGACCCCCGGGGGGCGGGGGCAATGAGCAGTTCTTC. It codes for CASRPPGGGGNEQFF.